This TCR beta chain appears in the sequencing data of a study of cytomegalovirus exposure and HLA in healthy donors. Notes on the study in general: Rarity marked most TCR sequences, yet some public TCRs occurred in many donors. Of the V segments, some could not be distinguished, including TRBV6-2 and TRBV6-3, and were excluded.

PCR was performed using 60 Vbeta and 13 Jbeta primers. TCRdb keeps only in-frame clones here, not all; method: immunoSEQ multiplex PCR. This table holds 59,000 or so clones, over 75% found once. Healthy bone marrow donors formed the donor group. At sampling all donors were nominally healthy, likely with unrecorded immune exposures. In germline, CDR1 is LNHDA, CDR2 SQIVND (reference sequence). V was pared by 5 bases and J by 3 bases, with 6 bases of the junction left unmatched. This CDR3 spans 14 amino acids. Of note for this clone: Its cognate antigen is unknown.

The sequencing sample was made of PBMCs. This clonotype was obtained from a female donor in good health and CMV-seronegative. This sequence joins TRBV19 and TRBJ2-7, with 8 bases matching TRBD1. This CDR3 is CASSPLQGDYEQYF. The CDR3 nucleotides are TGTGCCAGTAGTCCGCTACAGGGGGACTACGAGCAGTACTTC. Full variable domain (missing parts from reference TRBV19 and TRBJ2-7): DGGITQSPKYLFRKEGQNVTLSCEQNLNHDAMYWYRQDPGQGLRLIYYSQIVNDFQKGDIAEGYSVSREKKESFPLTVTSAQKNPTAFYLCASSPLQGDYEQYFGPGTRLTVT.